This T cell receptor (beta chain) was documented in a study of OX40 agonist ivuxolimab in advanced cancers. TCRdb's table, derived via immunoSEQ multiplex PCR, lists solely in-frame clones and lacks some. This table holds 20,000 to 25,000 clones, roughly 78% found once. This clonotype was sampled from an adult with an advanced solid tumor such as melanoma, head and neck, liver or kidney cancer. The input for sequencing was CD4+ or CD8+ T cells sorted from blood, taken in a trial of the OX40 agonist ivuxolimab.

The CDR3 DNA reads as TGTGCCAGCAGCTTATCATCCAGCACAGATACGCAGTATTTT. Amino acids: CASSLSSSTDTQYF. The V gene is TRBV7-6, the J gene TRBJ2-3; D is unresolved. The CDR3 runs to 14 residues. Between the trimmed V and J ends, which lost 2 bases and 0 bases, there was a span of 6 bases. The germline V gene has CDR1 SGHVS and CDR2 FNYEAQ.